The 26 T cell receptor beta chains presented below share a single source sample, sequenced in a study of human T cells and chemical hapten exposure. TCRdb fed the RACE reads into MiXCR, producing one record per CDR3 protein. Counted here are 350,000 to 450,000 distinct CDR3 sequences, approximately 5.1% occurring once; the ten biggest clones make up approximately 2.4%. Time point of the sample: pre-sensitization, week 0. Treatment reported: therapeutic diphenylcyclopropenone sensitization with weekly scalp DPC. The input for sequencing was whole blood, taken in connection with sensitization to the hapten diphenylcyclopropenone (DPC). These receptors originate from a woman in her forties or fifties with alopecia areata. Some clones in this sample may be carry-over from other donors' samples.

This clonotype came up many times. The chain links TRBV6-2 or TRBV6-3 to TRBJ2-1; TRBD2 matches 9 bases. Germline V lookup: CDR1 MNHEY, CDR2 SVGEGT. CDR3 size: 16 residues. Unmatched junction bases numbered 4, after V lost 0 bases and J lost 4 bases. This CDR3 is CASSYSKLAGYNEQFF. CDR3 sequence (DNA): TGTGCCAGCAGTTACTCGAAGCTAGCGGGATACAATGAGCAGTTCTTC.

The chain joins TRBV3-1 to TRBJ1-5; TRBD1 matches at 7 bases. CDR1 is LGHDT and CDR2 is YNNKEL in the germline V gene (reference sequence). V was pared by 0 bases and J by 1 base, with 9 bases of the junction left unmatched. The CDR3 is 18 amino acids. CDR3 protein: CASSQDHLDRHSNQPQHF. The CDR3 DNA is TGTGCCAGCAGCCAAGATCACCTGGACAGGCACAGCAATCAGCCCCAGCATTTT.

The V call is TRBV7-8, the J call TRBJ2-2; D gene uncertain. V was clipped by 8 bases and J by 2 bases, with 6 bases between them. The CDR3 totals 12 residues. CDR1 and CDR2 (germline): SGHVS, FQNEAQ. The DNA for the CDR3 is TGTGCCAGCCTGACAAACACCGGGGAGCTGTTTTTT. It specifies CASLTNTGELFF.

There are a few counts of this clonotype. The V call is TRBV10-3, the J call TRBJ2-7; TRBD1 might be the D (6 bases). Germline CDR1 and CDR2: ENHRY and SYGVKD. The CDR3 has 12 amino acids. V gave up 7 bases and J gave up 2 bases, with 9 bases separating them. CDR3 sequence (DNA): TGTGCCATCAACACAGGGCCCTACGAGCAGTACTTC. Protein sequence: CAINTGPYEQYF.

The sample holds a few counts of this clonotype. This rearrangement joins TRBV6-2 or TRBV6-3 to TRBJ2-5; D ambiguous. The CDR3 consists of 13 residues. V shed 6 bases and J shed 7 bases, with 15 bases lying between them. Per the germline V gene, CDR1 is MNHEY and CDR2 is SVGEGT. This CDR3 is CASSPEWFGTQYF. The CDR3 DNA sequence: TGTGCCAGCAGCCCCGAGTGGTTTGGGACCCAGTACTTC.

The genes are TRBV3-1 and TRBJ1-2, with 8 bases that match TRBD1. The CDR3 runs 16 residues. V was clipped by 0 bases and J by 2 bases; unmatched bases: 5. Per germline, CDR1 LGHDT and CDR2 YNNKEL (reference sequence). DNA for the CDR3: TGTGCCAGCAGCCAAGACCCGCAGGGGGCGAACTATGGCTACACCTTC. Its translation is CASSQDPQGANYGYTF.

This clonotype was counted between two and nine times. The chain employs TRBV20-1 and TRBJ1-1; 9 bases are shared with TRBD1. Germline V gives CDR1 DFQATT, CDR2 SNEGSKA (reference sequence). The ends lost 3 bases at V and 8 bases at J; junction bases unmatched: 7. This CDR3 is 13 amino acids long. The CDR3 sequence: CSASPGQGGEAFF. CDR3 coding DNA: TGCAGTGCTAGCCCGGGACAGGGAGGGGAAGCTTTCTTT.

This sequence joins TRBV5-6 and TRBJ1-5; a weak D match, TRBD1 (5 bases). CDR1 and CDR2 from the germline V gene are SGHDT and YYEEEE. V gave up 1 base and J gave up 4 bases, with 12 bases separating them. The CDR3 loop spans 15 amino acids. This CDR3 reads CASSLTGAQNQPQHF. The CDR3, as DNA: TGTGCCAGCAGCTTGACAGGAGCCCAGAATCAGCCCCAGCATTTT.

This clonotype was found a few times. This chain connects TRBV2 to TRBJ2-7; D remains ambiguous. The CDR3 has 12 amino acids. Germline assignment: CDR1 SNHLY and CDR2 FYNNEI. V was shortened by 6 bases and J by 5 bases, with 11 bases between the two germline ends. The CDR3 coding sequence is TGTGCCAGCAGCCTTGGACGGCACGAGCAGTACTTC. It specifies CASSLGRHEQYF.

The sample holds a few counts of this clonotype. This rearrangement joins TRBV7-9 to TRBJ2-7; 7 nucleotides agree with TRBD2. This CDR3 contains 14 residues. Germline V gives CDR1 SEHNR, CDR2 FQNEAQ (reference sequence). V shed 5 bases and J 5 bases; nucleotides not matched to a gene: 9. CDR3 coding DNA: TGTGCCAGCAGCCCCACGACTAGCTTCAACGAGCAGTACTTC. The encoded protein is CASSPTTSFNEQYF. The entire variable domain, with the rest obtained from reference TRBV7-9 and TRBJ2-7, is as follows: DTGVSQNPRHKITKRGQNVTFRCDPISEHNRLYWYRQTLGQGPEFLTYFQNEAQLEKSRLLSDRFSAERPKGSFSTLEIQRTEQGDSAMYLCASSPTTSFNEQYFGPGTRLTVT.

The chain is built from TRBV20-1 and TRBJ2-6; weak D call: TRBD2 (6 bases). CDR1 DFQATT and CDR2 SNEGSKA come from the germline V gene (reference sequence). CDR3 length equals 13 residues. V lost 5 bases and J 2 bases, leaving 7 bases between the germline ends. The CDR3 region has the DNA TGCAGTGCTTGGGGGGCTGGGGCCAACGTCCTGACTTTC. As protein: CSAWGAGANVLTF.

In this sample, this clonotype turned up many times. This chain connects TRBV12-3 or TRBV12-4 to TRBJ1-2, with D hard to call. The CDR3 covers 13 residues. V gave up 8 bases and J gave up 0 bases, with 10 bases separating them. The CDR3 bases are TGTGCCAGCGGCCAGTCCGCTAACTATGGCTACACCTTC. It encodes CASGQSANYGYTF.

The chain couples TRBV12-3 or TRBV12-4 to TRBJ2-1; 7 bases align to TRBD2. The trim removed 1 base at V and 7 bases at J, leaving 13 bases unmatched. This CDR3 comprises 17 residues. The CDR3, as DNA: TGTGCCAGCAGTTTAGGCGGAGCGGGGCCCCTTAGGAATGAGCAGTTCTTC. It translates to CASSLGGAGPLRNEQFF.

This clonotype was seen a few times. This sequence joins TRBV6-4 and TRBJ2-3; TRBD2 aligns across 11 bases. The CDR3 spans 15 residues. Unmatched junction bases numbered 2, after V lost 3 bases and J lost 3 bases. Germline V gives CDR1 MRHNA, CDR2 SNTAGT. The CDR3 loop is CASSETSGVTDTQYF. DNA of the CDR3: TGTGCCAGCAGTGAGACTAGCGGGGTAACAGATACGCAGTATTTT.

This clonotype turned up a few times. V gene TRBV4-1 combines with J gene TRBJ1-2; the D gene is possibly TRBD1 (5 bases). The CDR3 has 15 amino acids. The germline V gene has CDR1 MGHRA and CDR2 YSYEKL. Trimming shortened V by 1 base and J by 4 bases, and 13 bases separated the two germline ends. CDR3 nucleotide sequence: TGCGCCAGCAGCCAAGGGGGTCAGGGTTCCTATGGCTACACCTTC. Protein product: CASSQGGQGSYGYTF.

Of note for this clonotype: It is likely a read error, because the conserved phenylalanine at the end of the CDR3 is missing. The chain combines TRBV13 with TRBJ2-7; D gene unclear. Trimming left V 0 bases short and J 4 bases short, with 4 bases between. The CDR3 length is 12 residues. CDR1 and CDR2 from the germline V gene are PRHDT and FYEKMQ (reference sequence). The CDR3 nucleotides read TGTGCCAGCAGCTTAGGAAGATACGAGCAGTACATC. This sequence encodes CASSLGRYEQYI.

At least ten counts were recorded for this clonotype. J is TRBJ2-1 and V is TRBV7-2; TRBD2 aligns across 10 bases. The CDR3 sequence is 17 residues long. V shed 4 bases, J shed 0 bases, and the junction held 6 bases outside the gene matches. In germline, CDR1 is SGHTA, CDR2 FQGNSA. CDR3 bases: TGTGCCAGCAGCTCATCTAGCGGGGGCCTCTCCTACAATGAGCAGTTCTTC. Translated, it gives CASSSSSGGLSYNEQFF.

This clonotype was seen more than once but under ten times. The chain links TRBV20-1 to TRBJ2-3; D possibly corresponds to TRBD2 (5 bases). Looked up from germline, CDR1 is DFQATT and CDR2 is SNEGSKA (reference sequence). The germline V and J ends were trimmed by 3 bases and 0 bases, with 13 bases remaining between them. The CDR3 loop spans 15 amino acids. This CDR3 is CSASGNLASTDTQYF. CDR3 nucleotide sequence: TGCAGTGCTAGCGGGAACCTAGCTAGCACAGATACGCAGTATTTT.

The chain links TRBV6-5 to TRBJ1-6; D not resolved. The ends were cut back, 5 bases at V and 9 bases at J, with 14 bases in the middle. CDR1 and CDR2 from the germline V gene are MNHEY and SVGAGI. The length of the CDR3 is 14 residues. The CDR3 bases are TGTGCCAGCAGTCCTGACGGCGTGGCTTCACCCCTCCACTTT. Translation gives CASSPDGVASPLHF.

This clonotype has more than one count but fewer than ten. This sequence joins TRBV27 and TRBJ2-1; 9 bases map to TRBD2. The CDR3 is 17 amino acids. V shed 7 bases, J shed 2 bases, and the junction held 12 bases outside the gene matches. The germline CDR1 and CDR2 sequences are MNHEY and SMNVEV (reference sequence). This CDR3 reads CASTGPAAGGPYNEQFF. The CDR3 nucleotides read TGTGCCAGCACCGGGCCGGCGGCGGGAGGGCCCTACAATGAGCAGTTCTTC.

This clonotype was detected a few times. The chain combines TRBV7-2 with TRBJ2-7; 8 bases align to TRBD1. This CDR3 has 17 residues. CDR1 and CDR2 (germline): SGHTA, FQGNSA. The ends lost 0 bases at V and 2 bases at J; junction bases unmatched: 9. This CDR3 is CASSLAPRTGYPYEQYF. DNA for the CDR3: TGTGCCAGCAGCTTAGCCCCCAGGACAGGGTATCCCTACGAGCAGTACTTC.

CDR3 coding DNA: TGTGCCAGCTCACTTCGACAGGGGTTGGTTGATCAGCCCCAGCATTTT. Its translation is CASSLRQGLVDQPQHF. The genes are TRBV18 and TRBJ1-5, with 8 bases lining up with TRBD1. CDR1 is KGHSH, CDR2 LQKENI, per germline. This CDR3 contains 16 residues. Losses at the gene ends were 4 bases for V and 5 bases for J; bases not matched to a gene: 10.

At least ten counts were recorded for this clonotype. The chain couples TRBV3-1 to TRBJ1-5, with D possibly TRBD1 on 6 matching bases. Per germline, CDR1 LGHDT and CDR2 YNNKEL (reference sequence). The V end lost 1 base, the J end lost 3 bases, and 7 bases lay between the germline ends. The CDR3 contains 14 residues. DNA of the CDR3: TGTGCCAGCAGCCAAGCAGGGGTCAATCAGCCCCAGCATTTT. Translating gives CASSQAGVNQPQHF. The complete variable domain, with remaining parts taken from reference TRBV3-1 and TRBJ1-5, reads DTAVSQTPKYLVTQMGNDKSIKCEQNLGHDTMYWYKQDSKKFLKIMFSYNNKELIINETVPNRFSPKSPDKAHLNLHINSLELGDSAVYFCASSQAGVNQPQHFGDGTRLSIL.

The table lists this clonotype with many counts. The chain has TRBV2 and TRBJ2-3; the match to TRBD2 covers 9 bases. The germline gives CDR1 SNHLY, CDR2 FYNNEI. This CDR3 comprises 17 residues. V lost 2 bases, J lost 0 bases, and 6 bases stayed unmatched. The CDR3 protein is CASSEWASGESTDTQYF. In DNA, the CDR3 is TGTGCCAGCAGTGAATGGGCTAGCGGGGAGAGCACAGATACGCAGTATTTT.

The chain combines TRBV7-9 with TRBJ1-2, with D possibly matching TRBD1 (5 bases). V gave up 5 bases and J gave up 0 bases, with 13 bases separating them. This CDR3 is 15 amino acids long. CDR1 SEHNR and CDR2 FQNEAQ come from the germline V gene (reference sequence). CDR3 region: CASSRDSFPNYGYTF. In nucleotides, the CDR3 is TGTGCCAGCAGCCGCGACAGTTTCCCTAACTATGGCTACACCTTC.

This clonotype was recorded at least ten times. The V and J genes are TRBV6-5 and TRBJ2-2; no clear D gene. CDR3 length: 13 residues. V was cut by 7 bases and J by 0 bases, with 6 bases left in between. Looked up from germline, CDR1 is MNHEY and CDR2 is SVGAGI. CDR3 amino acids: CASNQANTGELFF. CDR3 sequence (DNA): TGTGCCAGCAACCAGGCGAACACCGGGGAGCTGTTTTTT.